This record concerns one T cell receptor beta chain sequence. What it recognizes is unknown. Per the germline V gene, CDR1 is MGHRA and CDR2 is YSYEKL. Trimming removed 0 bases from V and 4 bases from J, with 19 bases in between. This CDR3 has 18 residues. Here immunoSEQ multiplex PCR was the method, and the copy in TCRdb shows in-frame clones only, minus some. The repertoire holds 250,000 to 350,000 clones, with 65% to 85% as singletons. This sample is drawn from a study of cytotoxic CD8 clonotypes in ibrutinib-treated CLL. Study-wide background: Mean per-sample yields comprised about 250,000 productive templates and 75,000 to 95,000 productive rearrangements.

Study-level points and caveats: Public clonotypes, found uncommonly, either contracted or stayed stable on treatment.

TCR beta libraries used around 2.2 micrograms of genomic DNA from cryopreserved PBMCs. This receptor was taken from a human donor with chronic lymphocytic leukemia. J is TRBJ2-4 and V is TRBV4-1; no reliable D call. The sample in question was PBMCs, obtained at disease progression, from a patient treated with ibrutinib. The CDR3 sequence: CASSQDPLATYHKNIQYF. CDR3 coding DNA: TGCGCCAGCAGCCAAGATCCATTAGCAACCTACCATAAAAACATTCAGTACTTC.